The clone carrying this T cell receptor (beta chain) has just a few counts. Trimming left V 7 bases short and J 8 bases short, with 11 bases between. The CDR3 has 12 residues. The germline V gene has CDR1 MDHEN and CDR2 SYDVKM. This entry is derived from a study of shared T cell receptors in the human thymus. Generated by immunoSEQ multiplex PCR, the TCRdb table keeps only in-frame clones and is missing some. This sample carries some 640,000 clones, over 75% of them seen once, and the ten largest clones take 0.0094%. In addition, the sample was reused for a study of human thymus T cells. From that study: Resections removed during corrective heart surgery provided the thymus tissue used. Use of V and J genes seemed skewed within the thymic and blood repertoires.

The chain links TRBV28 to TRBJ1-4, with D possibly TRBD1 on 5 matching bases. Sequenced: thymocytes. The clonotype comes from a boy younger than two with a congenital heart defect. This CDR3 is CASTSGREKLFF. CDR3 DNA sequence: TGTGCCAGCACGTCAGGGAGGGAAAAACTGTTTTTT.